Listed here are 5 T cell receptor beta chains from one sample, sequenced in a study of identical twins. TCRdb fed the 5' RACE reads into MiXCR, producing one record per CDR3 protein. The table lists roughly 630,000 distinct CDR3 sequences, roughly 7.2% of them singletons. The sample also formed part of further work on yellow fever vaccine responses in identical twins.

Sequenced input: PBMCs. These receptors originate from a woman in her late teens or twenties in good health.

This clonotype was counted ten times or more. CDR3 sequence: CASSFGSHYEQYF. For the CDR3, the DNA is TGTGCCAGCAGTTTTGGTTCCCATTACGAGCAGTACTTC. The chain has TRBV12-3 or TRBV12-4 and TRBJ2-7; D remains unclear. Between the trimmed V and J ends, which lost 3 bases and 4 bases, there was a span of 10 bases. The CDR3 has 13 amino acids.

The chain's CDR3 is CASSLVVGQGDEQYF. The DNA of the CDR3 is TGTGCCAGCAGCTTAGTGGTGGGACAGGGAGACGAGCAGTACTTC. This chain links TRBV7-2 with TRBJ2-7; 9 bases are shared with TRBD1. Germline V gene lookup returns CDR1 SGHTA and CDR2 FQGNSA. Losses at the gene ends were 1 base for V and 5 bases for J; bases not matched to a gene: 6. The CDR3 runs 15 residues.

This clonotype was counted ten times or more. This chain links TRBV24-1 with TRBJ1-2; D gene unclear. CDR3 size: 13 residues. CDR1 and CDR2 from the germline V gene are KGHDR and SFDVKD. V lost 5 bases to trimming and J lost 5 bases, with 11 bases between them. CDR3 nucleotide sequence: TGTGCCACCAGTGCCTTGGACGGATATGGCTACACCTTC. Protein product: CATSALDGYGYTF.

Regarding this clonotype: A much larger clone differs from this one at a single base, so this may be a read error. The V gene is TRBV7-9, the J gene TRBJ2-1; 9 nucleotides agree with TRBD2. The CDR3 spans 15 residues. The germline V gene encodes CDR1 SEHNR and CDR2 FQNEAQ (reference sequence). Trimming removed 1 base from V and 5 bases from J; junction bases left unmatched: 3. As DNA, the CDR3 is TGTGCCAGCAGCTTAGGGGCTAGCGGGAACAATGAGCAGTTCTTC. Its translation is CASSLGASGNNEQFF.

CDR3 nucleotide sequence: TGTGCCAGCAGCTTAGGAGGGACTCAAAGCACAGATACGCAGTATTTT. The encoded protein is CASSLGGTQSTDTQYF. The chain joins TRBV7-2 to TRBJ2-3, with a possible D match to TRBD2 (6 bases). V was trimmed by 1 base and J by 0 bases, leaving 11 bases between them. The CDR3 runs to 16 residues. The germline CDR1 and CDR2 sequences are SGHTA and FQGNSA.